Listed here are 10 T cell receptor beta chains from one sample, sequenced in a study of human T cells and chemical hapten exposure. Described time point: pre-sensitization, week 0. Treatment given: therapeutic diphenylcyclopropenone sensitization with weekly scalp DPC. TCRdb fed the RACE reads into MiXCR, producing one record per CDR3 protein. This sample has roughly 100,000 distinct CDR3 sequences; around 9.6% occur once, and the top ten carry around 3.6%. Source: whole blood, taken in connection with sensitization to the hapten diphenylcyclopropenone (DPC). These receptors were obtained from a woman between 40 and 55 years old with alopecia areata. Some clones in this sample may be carry-over from other donors' samples.

In its sample, this clonotype was seen a few times. The chain employs TRBV12-3 or TRBV12-4 and TRBJ1-4, with 11 bases matching TRBD1. V was clipped by 5 bases and J by 5 bases; unmatched bases: 1. The CDR3 is made up of 14 amino acids. CDR3 bases: TGTGCCAGCAGTAGGGACAGGGGGAATGAAAAACTGTTTTTT. This translates into CASSRDRGNEKLFF.

This clonotype appeared many times. The V call is TRBV18, the J call TRBJ1-1; D possibly corresponds to TRBD1 (5 bases). This CDR3 has 15 amino acids. CDR1 is KGHSH and CDR2 is LQKENI in the germline V gene. Trimming stripped 3 bases from V and 0 bases from J, with 11 bases between. CDR3 coding DNA: TGTGCCAGCTCACCCCGACAGTCCATGAACACTGAAGCTTTCTTT. Its protein product is CASSPRQSMNTEAFF.

V usage is TRBV7-9 and J usage is TRBJ2-1; D tentatively reads TRBD1 or TRBD2 (5 bases each). The length of the CDR3 is 16 residues. Trimming removed 5 bases at V and 7 bases at J, with 21 bases between. Germline assignment: CDR1 SEHNR and CDR2 FQNEAQ (reference sequence). The CDR3 bases are TGTGCCAGCAGCCCGGTAGGGGACCAACGTAGTAATGAGCAGTTCTTC. It encodes CASSPVGDQRSNEQFF.

Concerning this clonotype itself: This may stem from a read error, because a much larger clone lies one nucleotide away. The chain couples TRBV7-2 to TRBJ1-1; TRBD1 might be the D (5 bases). Germline lookup yields CDR1 SGHTA and CDR2 FQGNSA. Trimming stripped 5 bases from V and 4 bases from J, with 11 bases between. The CDR3 is made up of 13 amino acids. As DNA, the CDR3 is TGTGCCAGCAGCGTGCGGGACCCCACTGAAGCTTTCTTT. Translation: CASSVRDPTEAFF.

This clonotype was seen a handful of times. V is TRBV7-3 and J is TRBJ2-1; TRBD1 matches at 9 bases. The germline V gene encodes CDR1 SGHTA and CDR2 FQGTGA. After removal of 5 bases from V and 8 bases from J, the junction contained 10 bases not matched to a gene. The CDR3 consists of 15 residues. CDR3 residues: CASSASGQGYDEQFF. Written as DNA, the CDR3 is TGTGCCAGCAGCGCCAGCGGACAGGGGTACGATGAGCAGTTCTTC.

This clonotype came up many times. The CDR3 here is CASSSRQNTQYF. Here the CDR3 DNA reads TGTGCCAGCAGCTCCCGACAGAATACGCAGTATTTT. The chain recombines TRBV7-2 with TRBJ2-3, with a weak D call TRBD1 (5 bases). Germline loops: CDR1 SGHTA, CDR2 FQGNSA. Trimming shortened V by 4 bases and J by 7 bases, and 9 bases separated the two germline ends. The CDR3 spans 12 residues.

This clonotype was counted ten times or more. The genes are TRBV10-3 and TRBJ2-3; 14 bases align to TRBD2. Germline V gene lookup returns CDR1 ENHRY and CDR2 SYGVKD. The CDR3 length is 17 residues. V was clipped by 2 bases and J by 3 bases; unmatched bases: 4. CDR3 in DNA: TGTGCCATCAGTGAGCGGACTAGCGGGGGGCAGACAGATACGCAGTATTTT. This translates into CAISERTSGGQTDTQYF.

This clonotype showed up just once. The chain recombines TRBV30 with TRBJ2-2; 10 bases agree with TRBD1. CDR3 length: 16 residues. Germline CDR1 and CDR2: GTSNPN and SVGIG (reference sequence). V lost 3 bases, J lost 5 bases, and 9 bases stayed unmatched. The CDR3 spells CAWRREGQGITGELFF. The DNA of the CDR3 is TGTGCCTGGAGGCGTGAGGGACAGGGGATAACCGGGGAGCTGTTTTTT. Drawing the rest from reference TRBV30 and TRBJ2-2, the complete variable domain is SQTIHQWPATLVQPVGSPLSLECTVEGTSNPNLYWYRQAAGRGLQLLFYSVGIGQISSEVPQNLSASRPQDRQFILSSKKLLLSDSGFYLCAWRREGQGITGELFFGEGSRLTVL.

This clonotype has just a few counts. This CDR3 reads CASSPSGTWEKLFF. The CDR3 DNA is TGTGCCAGCAGCCCCTCCGGAACGTGGGAAAAACTGTTTTTT. The chain carries TRBV3-1 and TRBJ1-4; the D is unclear. The CDR3 consists of 14 residues. The germline CDR1 and CDR2 sequences are LGHDT and YNNKEL (reference sequence). Between the trimmed V and J ends, which lost 4 bases and 8 bases, there was a span of 14 bases.

This clonotype was counted only a few times. V usage is TRBV20-1 and J usage is TRBJ1-6, with 7 bases lining up with TRBD1. V was clipped by 6 bases and J by 0 bases; unmatched bases: 8. In germline, CDR1 is DFQATT, CDR2 SNEGSKA (reference sequence). CDR3 size: 16 residues. The CDR3 region has the DNA TGCAGTGCCCTGCGGGGACAGAGCTCCTATAATTCACCCCTCCACTTT. Translating gives CSALRGQSSYNSPLHF.